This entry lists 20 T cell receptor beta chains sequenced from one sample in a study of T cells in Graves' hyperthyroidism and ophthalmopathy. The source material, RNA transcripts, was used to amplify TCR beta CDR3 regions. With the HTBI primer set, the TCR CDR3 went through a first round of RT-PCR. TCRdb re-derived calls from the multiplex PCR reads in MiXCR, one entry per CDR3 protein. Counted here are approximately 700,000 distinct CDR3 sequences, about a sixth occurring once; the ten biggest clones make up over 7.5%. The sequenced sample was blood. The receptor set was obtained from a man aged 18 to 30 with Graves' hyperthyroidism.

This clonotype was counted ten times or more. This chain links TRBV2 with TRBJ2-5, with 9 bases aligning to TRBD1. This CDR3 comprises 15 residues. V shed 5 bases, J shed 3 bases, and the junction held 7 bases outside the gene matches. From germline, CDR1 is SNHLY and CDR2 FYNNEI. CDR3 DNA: TGTGCCAGCAGTTCACAGGGGGCCCAGGAAGAGACCCAGTACTTC. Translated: CASSSQGAQEETQYF.

For the CDR3, the DNA is TGTGCCAGCAGTGAAGCCTGGACAGATACGCAGTATTTT. This codes for CASSEAWTDTQYF. The V call is TRBV6-1, the J call TRBJ2-3, with no clear D. Trimming pared 0 bases from V and 3 bases from J, leaving 4 bases between. This CDR3 is 13 amino acids long. Germline CDR1 and CDR2: MNHNS and SASEGT.

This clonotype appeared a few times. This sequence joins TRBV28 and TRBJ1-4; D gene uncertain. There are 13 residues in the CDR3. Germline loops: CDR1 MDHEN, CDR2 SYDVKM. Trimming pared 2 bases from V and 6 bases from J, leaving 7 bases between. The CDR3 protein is CASSLPGDEKLFF. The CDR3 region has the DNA TGTGCCAGCAGTTTACCGGGCGATGAAAAACTGTTTTTT.

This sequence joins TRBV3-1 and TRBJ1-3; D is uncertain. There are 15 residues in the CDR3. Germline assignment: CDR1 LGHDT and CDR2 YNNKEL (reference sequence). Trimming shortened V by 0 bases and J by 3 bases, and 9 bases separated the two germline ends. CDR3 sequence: CASSQDHGSGNTIYF. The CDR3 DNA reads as TGTGCCAGCAGCCAAGATCATGGTAGTGGAAACACCATATATTTT.

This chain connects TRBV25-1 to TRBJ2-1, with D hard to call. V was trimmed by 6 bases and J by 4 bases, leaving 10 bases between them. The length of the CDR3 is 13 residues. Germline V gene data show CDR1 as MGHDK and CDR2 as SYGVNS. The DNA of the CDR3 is TGTGCCAGCAGCGCCGGGTATTACAATGAGCAGTTCTTC. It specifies CASSAGYYNEQFF.

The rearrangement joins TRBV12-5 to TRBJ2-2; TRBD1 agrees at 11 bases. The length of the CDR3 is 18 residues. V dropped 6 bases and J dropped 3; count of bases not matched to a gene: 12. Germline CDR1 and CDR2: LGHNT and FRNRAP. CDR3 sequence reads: CASGLVRTGGLDTGELFF. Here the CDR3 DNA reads TGTGCTAGTGGCCTCGTTAGGACAGGGGGCCTAGACACCGGGGAGCTGTTTTTT.

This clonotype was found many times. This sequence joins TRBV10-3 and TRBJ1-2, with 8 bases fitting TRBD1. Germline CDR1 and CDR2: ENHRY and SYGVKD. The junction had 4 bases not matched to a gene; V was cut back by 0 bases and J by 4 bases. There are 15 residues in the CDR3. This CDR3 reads CAISESDRGGYGYTF. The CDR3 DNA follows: TGTGCCATCAGTGAGTCAGACAGGGGAGGCTATGGCTACACCTTC.

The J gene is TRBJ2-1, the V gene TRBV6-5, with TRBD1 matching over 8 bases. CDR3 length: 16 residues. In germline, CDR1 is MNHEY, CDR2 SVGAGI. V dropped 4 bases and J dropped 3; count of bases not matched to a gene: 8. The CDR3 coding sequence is TGTGCCAGCAGTTCCGGGACAGGCCATCTCTACAATGAGCAGTTCTTC. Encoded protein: CASSSGTGHLYNEQFF.

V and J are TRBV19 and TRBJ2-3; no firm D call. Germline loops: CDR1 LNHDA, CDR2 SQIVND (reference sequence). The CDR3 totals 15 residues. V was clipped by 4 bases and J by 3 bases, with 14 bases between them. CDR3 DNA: TGTGCCAGTAGTACCCCCGCGCCGTGGACAGATACGCAGTATTTT. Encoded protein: CASSTPAPWTDTQYF. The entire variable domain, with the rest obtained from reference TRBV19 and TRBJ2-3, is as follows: DGGITQSPKYLFRKEGQNVTLSCEQNLNHDAMYWYRQDPGQGLRLIYYSQIVNDFQKGDIAEGYSVSREKKESFPLTVTSAQKNPTAFYLCASSTPAPWTDTQYFGPGTRLTVL.

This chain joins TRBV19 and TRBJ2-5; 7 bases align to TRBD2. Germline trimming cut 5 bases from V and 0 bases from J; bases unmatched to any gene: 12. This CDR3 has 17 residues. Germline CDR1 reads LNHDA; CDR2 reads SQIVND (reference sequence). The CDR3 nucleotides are TGTGCCAGTAGTCGAGACGGGACTACCACATACCAAGAGACCCAGTACTTC. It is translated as CASSRDGTTTYQETQYF.

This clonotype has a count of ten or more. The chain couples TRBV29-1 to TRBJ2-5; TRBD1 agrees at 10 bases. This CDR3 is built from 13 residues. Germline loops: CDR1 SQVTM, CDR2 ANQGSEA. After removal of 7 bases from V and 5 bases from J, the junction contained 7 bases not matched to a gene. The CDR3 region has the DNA TGCAGCGGGGTGACAGGGGGCGTTGAGACCCAGTACTTC. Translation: CSGVTGGVETQYF.

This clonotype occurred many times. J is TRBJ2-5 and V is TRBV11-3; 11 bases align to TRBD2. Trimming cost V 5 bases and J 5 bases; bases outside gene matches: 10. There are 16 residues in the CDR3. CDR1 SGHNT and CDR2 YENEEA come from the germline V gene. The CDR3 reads CASSQLAGVKEETQYF. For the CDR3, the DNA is TGTGCCAGCAGCCAACTAGCGGGAGTCAAGGAGGAGACCCAGTACTTC.

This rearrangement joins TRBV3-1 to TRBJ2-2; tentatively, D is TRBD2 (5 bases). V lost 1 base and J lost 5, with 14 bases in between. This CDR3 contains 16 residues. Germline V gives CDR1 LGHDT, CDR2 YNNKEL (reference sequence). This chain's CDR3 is CASSQGRWPGTGELFF. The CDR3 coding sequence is TGTGCCAGCAGCCAAGGGAGGTGGCCTGGGACCGGGGAGCTGTTTTTT.

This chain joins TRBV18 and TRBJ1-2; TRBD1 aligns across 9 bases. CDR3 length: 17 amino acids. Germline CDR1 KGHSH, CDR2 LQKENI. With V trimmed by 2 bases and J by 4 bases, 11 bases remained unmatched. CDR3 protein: CASSPTNTGGAGYGYTF. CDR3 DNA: TGTGCCAGCTCACCAACCAATACAGGGGGCGCAGGCTATGGCTACACCTTC.

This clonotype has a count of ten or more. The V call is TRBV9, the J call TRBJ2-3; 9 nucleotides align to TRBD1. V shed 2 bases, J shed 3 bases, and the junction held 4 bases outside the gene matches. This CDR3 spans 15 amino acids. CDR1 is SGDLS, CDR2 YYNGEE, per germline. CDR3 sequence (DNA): TGTGCCAGCAGCGTCGGACAGGGGATGACAGATACGCAGTATTTT. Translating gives CASSVGQGMTDTQYF.

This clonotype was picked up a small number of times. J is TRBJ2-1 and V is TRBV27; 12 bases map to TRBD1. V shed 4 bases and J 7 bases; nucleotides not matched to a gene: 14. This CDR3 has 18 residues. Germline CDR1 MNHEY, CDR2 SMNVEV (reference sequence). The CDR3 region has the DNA TGTGCCAGCAGTTCAAGGACCGGGACAGGGGGCAGGGTTAATGAGCAGTTCTTC. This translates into CASSSRTGTGGRVNEQFF.

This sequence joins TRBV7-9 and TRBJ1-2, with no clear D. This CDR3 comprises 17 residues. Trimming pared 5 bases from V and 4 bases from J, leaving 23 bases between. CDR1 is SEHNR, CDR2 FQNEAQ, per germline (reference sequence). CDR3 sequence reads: CASSIIPGLGGLYGYTF. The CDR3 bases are TGTGCCAGCAGCATTATTCCGGGCCTCGGAGGACTCTATGGCTACACCTTC.

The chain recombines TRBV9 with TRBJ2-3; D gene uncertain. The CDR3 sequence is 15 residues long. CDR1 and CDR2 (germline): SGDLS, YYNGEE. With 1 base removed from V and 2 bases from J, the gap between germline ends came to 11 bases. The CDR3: CASSVSGYPTDTQYF. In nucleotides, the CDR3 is TGTGCCAGCAGCGTATCCGGCTACCCCACAGATACGCAGTATTTT.

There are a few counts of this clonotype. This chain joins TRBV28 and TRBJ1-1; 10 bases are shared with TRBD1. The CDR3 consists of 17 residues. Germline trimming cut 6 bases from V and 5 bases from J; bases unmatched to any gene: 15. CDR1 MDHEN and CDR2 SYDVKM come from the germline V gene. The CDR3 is CASSLSPGTGAATEAFF. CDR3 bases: TGTGCCAGCAGCCTCAGTCCCGGGACAGGGGCGGCGACTGAAGCTTTCTTT.

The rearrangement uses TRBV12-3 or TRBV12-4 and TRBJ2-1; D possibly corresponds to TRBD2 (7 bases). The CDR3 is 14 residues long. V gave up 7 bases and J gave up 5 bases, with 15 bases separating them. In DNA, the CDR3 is TGTGCCAGCACCTCAGGGGAGGGACACAATGAGCAGTTCTTC. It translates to CASTSGEGHNEQFF.